These T cell receptor beta chains were read from a single sample in a study of T cells in Graves' hyperthyroidism and ophthalmopathy. Each CDR3 protein is one row after TCRdb ran MiXCR on the multiplex PCR reads. Altogether around 620,000 distinct CDR3 sequences are present, just over 45% being singletons, with the ten largest covering over 15%. Sequencing was performed on peripheral blood or thyroid tissue (not recorded which). These receptors came from an adult woman with Graves' disease, either hyperthyroidism or ophthalmopathy (not recorded which). CDR3s include the opening cysteine and the closing phenylalanine or tryptophan. Each record gives: V gene, clone size, J gene, D gene, CDR3 DNA, CDR3 protein. A D gene is named only where the DNA matches it firmly. Clone size is not always given. Where it is, it says once, few, many or a class for expanded clones.

TRBV7-9	NA	TRBJ1-2	NA	TGTGCCAGCAGCTCCTGGGGGGGATTCAGCTCCGGGACGAACTATGGCTACACCTTC	CASSSWGGFSSGTNYGYTF
TRBV25-1	NA	TRBJ2-3	NA	TGTGCCAGCAGTTACCCGGATTACCTATCTAGCGCGATAGATACGCAGTATTTT	CASSYPDYLSSAIDTQYF
TRBV7-9	NA	TRBJ2-7	NA	TGTGCCAGCAGCTCCTGTGCCATCGGTCAATGGGACACCATAAACTACGAGCAGTACTTC	CASSSCAIGQWDTINYEQYF
TRBV10-3	many	TRBJ2-7	NA	TGTGCCATCAGTCGGACGGAAAGCTCCTACGAGCAGTACTTC	CAISRTESSYEQYF
TRBV20-1	NA	TRBJ1-6	TRBD1	TGCAGTGCTAGAGATAGGGACAGGACAGGGGTTTCACCCCTCCACTTT	CSARDRDRTGVSPLHF
TRBV29-1	NA	TRBJ1-1	NA	TGCAGCGTTGTAGGGGGGTGGGGGAACACTGAAGCTTTCTTT	CSVVGGWGNTEAFF
TRBV14	many	TRBJ2-5	NA	TGTGCCAGCAGCCAACAACGACTCCAAGAGACCCAGTACTTC	CASSQQRLQETQYF
TRBV20-1	many	TRBJ1-6	NA	TGCAGTGCCCCCCCGGGCGAGAGGCATTCACCCCTCCACTTT	CSAPPGERHSPLHF
TRBV2	once	TRBJ2-7	NA	TGTGCCAGCAGTGAGGGGGGACAGCCCCCCTCCGAGCAGTACTTC	CASSEGGQPPSEQYF
TRBV6-5	NA	TRBJ2-7	NA	TGTGCCAGCAGTTTAAAGGCCCGAATCTACGAGCAGTACTTC	CASSLKARIYEQYF
TRBV5-1	many	TRBJ1-4	NA	TGCGCCAGCAGCTTGGGACAGGATGGCAATGAAAAACTGTTTTTT	CASSLGQDGNEKLFF
TRBV2	many	TRBJ1-4	NA	TGTGCCAGCAAGAGGCTCGAAAAACTGTTTTTT	CASKRLEKLFF
TRBV11-1	NA	TRBJ1-1	NA	TGTGCCAGCAGTCCTGACAGTCACACTGAAGCTTTCTTT	CASSPDSHTEAFF
TRBV28	NA	TRBJ1-5	TRBD1	TGTGCCAGCAATGGGCTTGGAGGGGGCGTTCAGCCCCAGCATTTT	CASNGLGGGVQPQHF
TRBV14	NA	TRBJ2-7	TRBD2	TGTGCCAGCAGCCAAGGACTAGCGGGTATTGAGCAGTACTTC	CASSQGLAGIEQYF
TRBV10-3	NA	TRBJ2-5	NA	TGTGCCTCGAGCGAGGGGATGATGGAGACCCAGTACTTC	CASSEGMMETQYF
TRBV30	many	TRBJ1-1	NA	TGTGCCTGGAGTGTAAGCAGGGACACTGAAGCTTTCTTT	CAWSVSRDTEAFF
TRBV11-2	many	TRBJ1-3	NA	TGTGCCAGCAGCTCTCGGTTGGGATCTGGAAACACCATATATTTT	CASSSRLGSGNTIYF
TRBV25-1	NA	TRBJ1-1	NA	TGTGCCAGCAGTGAATCTTTCCTCACTGAAGCTTTCTTT	CASSESFLTEAFF
TRBV19	few	TRBJ2-6	NA	TGTGCCAGTAGTCTGTTGGAGGGCACTGAAGCTTTC	CASSLLEGTEAF
TRBV6-4	NA	TRBJ2-7	TRBD2	TGTGCCATCAGGGGGGGGCTAGCGGGAGAGGGCGAGCAGTACTTC	CAIRGGLAGEGEQYF
TRBV5-1	NA	TRBJ1-1	NA	TGCGCCAGCAGCCAAGTCGGGACTCGGCATAAAGCCTTCTTT	CASSQVGTRHKAFF
TRBV12-3/TRBV12-4	many	TRBJ1-1	NA	TGTGCCAGCAGTTACGAAGTCACTGAAGCTTTCTTT	CASSYEVTEAFF
TRBV29-1	few	TRBJ1-3	NA	TGCAGCGTTGTAGAAGGAAACACCATATATTTT	CSVVEGNTIYF
TRBV6-5	many	TRBJ2-6	NA	TGTGCCAGCAGTCCCGGTGGGGATGGGGCCAACGTCCTGACTTTC	CASSPGGDGANVLTF
TRBV4-1	NA	TRBJ1-2	NA	TGTGCCAGCAGCAACACGCGAGGGTATGGCTACACCTTC	CASSNTRGYGYTF
TRBV7-2	NA	TRBJ2-7	TRBD2	TGTGCCAGCAGCTTAGTGCCGGGAGGGTGGGAGCAGTACTTC	CASSLVPGGWEQYF
TRBV7-9	many	TRBJ2-7	NA	TGTGCCAGCAGCCACACGTGGAACGAGCAGTACTTC	CASSHTWNEQYF
TRBV27	few	TRBJ2-2	NA	TGTGCCAGCAGTGGCGGAGTAAACACCGGGGAGCTGTTTTTT	CASSGGVNTGELFF
TRBV9	NA	TRBJ1-2	NA	TGTGCCAGCAGCTTAGTACCGGGAGCCTATGGCTACACCTTC	CASSLVPGAYGYTF
TRBV10-3	many	TRBJ1-5	NA	TGTGCCATCAGTCTAGTACAGGGCGGTCAGCCCCAGCATTTT	CAISLVQGGQPQHF
TRBV20-1	NA	TRBJ1-5	NA	TGCAGTGCTAGAGGGGGACAATTCCTTGGTCAGCCCCAGCATTTT	CSARGGQFLGQPQHF
TRBV19	few	TRBJ1-5	NA	TGTGCCAGTACCGACTCCGGCGGTAGCAATCAGCCCCAGCATTTT	CASTDSGGSNQPQHF
TRBV2	once	TRBJ2-7	TRBD1	TGTGCCACCAGACAGGGGAGAGGTGTCTACGAGCAGTACTTC	CATRQGRGVYEQYF
TRBV7-9	many	TRBJ2-7	NA	TGTGCCAGCAGCCCTAGCGCTTTCTACGAGCAGTACTTC	CASSPSAFYEQYF
TRBV6-5	many	TRBJ1-5	NA	TGTGCCAGCAGTTACTCGTGGGCCCCTGCTGAGCCCCAGCATTTT	CASSYSWAPAEPQHF
TRBV10-3	NA	TRBJ2-7	NA	NA	CAICSAWTGIEQYF
TRBV28	many	TRBJ2-7	NA	TGTGCCAGCAGTAATGGACAGAGACCCTACGAGCAGTACTTC	CASSNGQRPYEQYF
TRBV20-1	many	TRBJ1-6	TRBD1	TGCAGTGCTAGGGGACAGGCTTATAATTCACCCCTCCACTTT	CSARGQAYNSPLHF
TRBV5-1	many	TRBJ1-1	NA	TGCGCCAGCAGCCTGAGACAGACGGGGTACAACACTGAAGCTTTCTTT	CASSLRQTGYNTEAFF
TRBV10-2	NA	TRBJ2-6	TRBD2	TGCGCCAGCGCATGGGGAGGGTCTGGGGCCAACGTCCTGACTTTC	CASAWGGSGANVLTF
TRBV6-6	many	TRBJ2-7	NA	TGTGCCAGCAGTTACTCGGTGAGGGGGGCGGTCTACGAGCAGTACTTC	CASSYSVRGAVYEQYF
TRBV20-1	many	TRBJ2-5	NA	TGCAGTGCTAGCTCTGGGGTAGAGACCCAGTACTTC	CSASSGVETQYF
TRBV6-1	many	TRBJ2-7	TRBD1	TGTGCCAGCGACACGGGACAGGGCGTTGCCTACGAGCAGTACTTC	CASDTGQGVAYEQYF
TRBV7-8	NA	TRBJ1-1	TRBD1	TGTGCCAGCTCTCACACGGCAGGGGGCACTGAAGCTTTCTTT	CASSHTAGGTEAFF
TRBV7-8	NA	TRBJ1-4	NA	TGTGCCAGCAGCTTAGGGGAGGGTGAAAAACTGTTTTTT	CASSLGEGEKLFF
TRBV5-5	many	TRBJ2-2	TRBD1	TGTGCCAGCAGCCTGACGACAGGGTCGAGATACACCGGGGAGCTGTTTTTT	CASSLTTGSRYTGELFF
TRBV5-1	NA	TRBJ2-7	TRBD2	TGCGCCAGCAGTGGGACTAGCGGACACGAGCAGTACTTC	CASSGTSGHEQYF